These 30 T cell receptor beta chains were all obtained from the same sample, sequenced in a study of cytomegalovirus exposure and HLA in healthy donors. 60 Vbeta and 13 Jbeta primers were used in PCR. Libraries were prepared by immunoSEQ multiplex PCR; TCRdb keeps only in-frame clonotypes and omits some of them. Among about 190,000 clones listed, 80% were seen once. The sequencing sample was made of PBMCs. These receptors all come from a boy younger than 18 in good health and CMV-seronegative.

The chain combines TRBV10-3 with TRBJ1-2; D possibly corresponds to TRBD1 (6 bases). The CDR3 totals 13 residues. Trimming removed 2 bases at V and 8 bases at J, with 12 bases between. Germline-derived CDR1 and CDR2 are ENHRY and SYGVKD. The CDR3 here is CAISEEAGEGYTF. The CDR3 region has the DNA TGTGCCATCAGTGAGGAGGCAGGGGAAGGCTACACCTTC.

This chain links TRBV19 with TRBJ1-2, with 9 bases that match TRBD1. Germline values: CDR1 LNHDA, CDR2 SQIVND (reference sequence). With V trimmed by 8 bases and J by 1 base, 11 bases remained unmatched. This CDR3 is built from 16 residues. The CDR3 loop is CASSGQGIKNNYGYTF. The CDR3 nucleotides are TGTGCCAGTTCGGGACAGGGCATTAAAAATAACTATGGCTACACCTTC. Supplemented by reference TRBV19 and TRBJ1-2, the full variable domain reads DGGITQSPKYLFRKEGQNVTLSCEQNLNHDAMYWYRQDPGQGLRLIYYSQIVNDFQKGDIAEGYSVSREKKESFPLTVTSAQKNPTAFYLCASSGQGIKNNYGYTFGSGTRLTVV.

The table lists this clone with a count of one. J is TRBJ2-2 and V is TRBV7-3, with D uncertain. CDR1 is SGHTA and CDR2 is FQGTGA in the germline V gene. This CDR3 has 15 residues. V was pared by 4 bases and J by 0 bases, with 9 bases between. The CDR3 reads CASSYSSTNTGELFF. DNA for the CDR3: TGTGCCAGCAGCTATTCCTCTACGAACACCGGGGAGCTGTTTTTT.

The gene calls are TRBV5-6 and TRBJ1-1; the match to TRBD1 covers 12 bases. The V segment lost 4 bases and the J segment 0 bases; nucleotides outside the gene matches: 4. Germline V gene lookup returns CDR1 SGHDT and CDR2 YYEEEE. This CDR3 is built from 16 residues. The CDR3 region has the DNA TGTGCCAGCAGCACCGGGACAGGGGGCCTGAACACTGAAGCTTTCTTT. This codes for CASSTGTGGLNTEAFF. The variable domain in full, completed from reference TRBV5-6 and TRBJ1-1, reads DAGVTQSPTHLIKTRGQQVTLRCSPKSGHDTVSWYQQALGQGPQFIFQYYEEEERQRGNFPDRFSGHQFPNYSSELNVNALLLGDSALYLCASSTGTGGLNTEAFFGQGTRLTVV.

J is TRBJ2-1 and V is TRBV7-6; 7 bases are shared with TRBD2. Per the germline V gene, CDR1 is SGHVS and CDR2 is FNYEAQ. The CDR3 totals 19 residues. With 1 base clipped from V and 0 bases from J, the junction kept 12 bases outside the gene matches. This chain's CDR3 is CASSLGGRTSGASYNEQFF. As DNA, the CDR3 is TGTGCCAGCAGCTTAGGGGGGAGGACCAGCGGGGCCTCCTACAATGAGCAGTTCTTC. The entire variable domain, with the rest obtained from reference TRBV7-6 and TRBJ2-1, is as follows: GAGVSQSPRYKVTKRGQDVALRCDPISGHVSLYWYRQALGQGPEFLTYFNYEAQQDKSGLPNDRFSAERPEGSISTLTIQRTEQRDSAMYRCASSLGGRTSGASYNEQFFGPGTRLTVL.

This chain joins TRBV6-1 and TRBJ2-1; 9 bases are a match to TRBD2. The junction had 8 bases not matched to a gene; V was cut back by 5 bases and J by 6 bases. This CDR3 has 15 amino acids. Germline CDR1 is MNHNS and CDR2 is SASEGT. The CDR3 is CASSRSGSRGNEQFF. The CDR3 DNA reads TGTGCCAGCAGTCGTAGCGGGAGCCGTGGCAATGAGCAGTTCTTC.

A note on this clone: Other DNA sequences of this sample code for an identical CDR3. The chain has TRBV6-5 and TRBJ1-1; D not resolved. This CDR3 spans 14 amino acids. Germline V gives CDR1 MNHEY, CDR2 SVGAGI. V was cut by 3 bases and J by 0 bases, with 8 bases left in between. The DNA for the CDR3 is TGTGCCAGCAGTTATGGTGGAGTGAACACTGAAGCTTTCTTT. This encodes CASSYGGVNTEAFF.

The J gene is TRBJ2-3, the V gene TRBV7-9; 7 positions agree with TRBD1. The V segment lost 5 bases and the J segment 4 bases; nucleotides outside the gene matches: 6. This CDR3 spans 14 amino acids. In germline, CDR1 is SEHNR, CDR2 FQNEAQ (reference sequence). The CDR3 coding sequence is TGTGCCAGCAGCGGCAGACAGGGCGCAGATACGCAGTATTTT. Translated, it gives CASSGRQGADTQYF.

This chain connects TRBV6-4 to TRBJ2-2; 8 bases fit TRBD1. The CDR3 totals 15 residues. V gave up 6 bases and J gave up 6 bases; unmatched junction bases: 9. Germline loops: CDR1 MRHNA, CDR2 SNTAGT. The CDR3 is CASRRSGTGAGELFF. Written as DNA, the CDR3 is TGTGCCAGCAGGAGGTCAGGGACAGGAGCCGGGGAGCTGTTTTTT.

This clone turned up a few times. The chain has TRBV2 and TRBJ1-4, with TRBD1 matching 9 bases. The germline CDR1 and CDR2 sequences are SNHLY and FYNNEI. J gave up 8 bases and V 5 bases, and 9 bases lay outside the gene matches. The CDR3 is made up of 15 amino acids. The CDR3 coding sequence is TGTGCCAGCAGTTCACAGGGACAGGGATCAGAAAAACTGTTTTTT. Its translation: CASSSQGQGSEKLFF.

CDR3 sequence: CASSQEGQGRRPNEKLFF. CDR3 DNA sequence: TGCGCCAGCAGCCAAGAGGGACAGGGGAGGAGGCCTAATGAAAAACTGTTTTTT. The chain uses TRBV4-3 and TRBJ1-4, with 10 bases aligning to TRBD1. Germline values: CDR1 LGHNA, CDR2 YSLEER. V trimming: 0 bases; J trimming: 3 bases; junction bases outside the gene matches: 7. There are 18 residues in the CDR3.

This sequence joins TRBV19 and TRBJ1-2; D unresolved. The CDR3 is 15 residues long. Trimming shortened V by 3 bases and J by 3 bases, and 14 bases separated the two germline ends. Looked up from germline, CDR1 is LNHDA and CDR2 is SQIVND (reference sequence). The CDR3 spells CASSMPEFSDYGYTF. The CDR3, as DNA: TGTGCCAGTAGTATGCCGGAGTTCTCCGACTATGGCTACACCTTC.

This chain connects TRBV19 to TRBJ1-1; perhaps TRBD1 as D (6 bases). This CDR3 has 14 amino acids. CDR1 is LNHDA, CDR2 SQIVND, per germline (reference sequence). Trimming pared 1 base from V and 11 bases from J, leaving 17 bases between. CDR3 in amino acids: CASSIGGDISKAFF. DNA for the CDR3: TGTGCCAGTAGTATAGGTGGGGACATTTCGAAGGCTTTCTTT.

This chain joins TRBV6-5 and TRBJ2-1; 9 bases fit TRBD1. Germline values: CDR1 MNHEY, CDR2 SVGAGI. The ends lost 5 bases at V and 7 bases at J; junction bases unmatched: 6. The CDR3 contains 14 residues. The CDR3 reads CASSQLTGGNEQFF. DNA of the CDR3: TGTGCCAGCAGTCAACTGACAGGGGGGAATGAGCAGTTCTTC.

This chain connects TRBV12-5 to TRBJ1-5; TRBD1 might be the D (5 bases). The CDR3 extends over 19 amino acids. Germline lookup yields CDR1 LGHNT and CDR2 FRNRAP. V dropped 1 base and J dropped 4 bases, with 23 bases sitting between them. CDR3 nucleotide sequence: TGTGCTAGTGGTTTGGATACTCGGGGGTACGGGGCCTTGAATCAGCCCCAGCATTTT. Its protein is CASGLDTRGYGALNQPQHF.

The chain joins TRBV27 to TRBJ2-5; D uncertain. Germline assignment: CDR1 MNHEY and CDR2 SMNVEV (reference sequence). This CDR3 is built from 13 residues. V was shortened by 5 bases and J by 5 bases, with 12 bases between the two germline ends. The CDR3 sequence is CASSPPPGETQYF. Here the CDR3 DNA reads TGTGCCAGCAGTCCCCCGCCAGGCGAGACCCAGTACTTC.

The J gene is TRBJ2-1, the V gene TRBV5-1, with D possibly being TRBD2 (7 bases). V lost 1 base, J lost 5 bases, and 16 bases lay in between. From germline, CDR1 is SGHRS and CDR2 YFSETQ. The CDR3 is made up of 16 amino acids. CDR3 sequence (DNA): TGCGCCAGCAGCTTGCACGTATCGGGGGGCCACAATGAGCAGTTCTTC. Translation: CASSLHVSGGHNEQFF.

CDR3 in DNA: TGTGCCAGCAGCTTGACTCGGGGGGGAGCTGCTTTCTTT. Translation gives CASSLTRGGAAFF. J is TRBJ1-1 and V is TRBV11-3, with a possible D match to TRBD1 (5 bases). The CDR3 covers 13 residues. Per germline, CDR1 SGHNT and CDR2 YENEEA. Trimming removed 3 bases from V and 11 bases from J, with 16 bases in between.

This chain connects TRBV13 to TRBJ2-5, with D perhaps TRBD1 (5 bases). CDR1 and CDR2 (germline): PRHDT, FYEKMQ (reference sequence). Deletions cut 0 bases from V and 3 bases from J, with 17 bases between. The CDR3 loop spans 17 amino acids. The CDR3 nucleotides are TGTGCCAGCAGCTTAGGGGTGGGGCGACAATCCGAAGAGACCCAGTACTTC. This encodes CASSLGVGRQSEETQYF.

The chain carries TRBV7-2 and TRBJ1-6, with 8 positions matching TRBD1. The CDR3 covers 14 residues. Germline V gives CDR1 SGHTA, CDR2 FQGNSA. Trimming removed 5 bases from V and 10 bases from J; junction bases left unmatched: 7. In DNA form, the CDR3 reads TGTGCCAGCAGCCAGGACAGGGCACGATCACCCCTCCACTTT. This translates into CASSQDRARSPLHF.

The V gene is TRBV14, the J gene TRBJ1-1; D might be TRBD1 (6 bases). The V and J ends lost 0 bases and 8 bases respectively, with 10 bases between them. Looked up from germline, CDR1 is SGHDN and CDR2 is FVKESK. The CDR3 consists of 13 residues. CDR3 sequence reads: CASSQDQGQEAFF. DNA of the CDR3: TGTGCCAGCAGCCAAGATCAAGGACAGGAAGCTTTCTTT.

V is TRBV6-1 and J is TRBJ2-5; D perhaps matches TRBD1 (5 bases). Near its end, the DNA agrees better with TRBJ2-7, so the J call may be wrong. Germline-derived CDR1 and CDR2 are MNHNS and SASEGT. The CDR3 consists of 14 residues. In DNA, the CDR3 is TGTGCCAGCAGTGCCACAGGAAGCTCCTACGAGCAGTACTTC. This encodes CASSATGSSYEQYF.

CDR3 sequence reads: CASSLEPLYGYTF. The CDR3 coding sequence is TGTGCCAGCAGCTTAGAGCCACTATATGGCTACACCTTC. The chain uses TRBV7-2 and TRBJ1-2; D is ambiguous. This CDR3 spans 13 amino acids. Germline values: CDR1 SGHTA, CDR2 FQGNSA. Deletions cut 1 base from V and 5 bases from J, with 8 bases between.

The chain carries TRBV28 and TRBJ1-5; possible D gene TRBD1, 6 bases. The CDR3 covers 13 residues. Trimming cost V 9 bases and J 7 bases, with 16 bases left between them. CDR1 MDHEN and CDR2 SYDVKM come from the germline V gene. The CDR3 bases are TGTGCCAGTTGTAGCGGGGGCGGGCAGCCCCAGCATTTT. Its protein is CASCSGGGQPQHF.

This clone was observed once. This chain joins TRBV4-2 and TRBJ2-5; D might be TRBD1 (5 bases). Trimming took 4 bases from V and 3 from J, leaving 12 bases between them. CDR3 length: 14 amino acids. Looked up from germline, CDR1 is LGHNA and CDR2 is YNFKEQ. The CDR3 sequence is CASSPRQIEETQYF. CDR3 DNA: TGTGCCAGCAGCCCCCGACAGATCGAAGAGACCCAGTACTTC.

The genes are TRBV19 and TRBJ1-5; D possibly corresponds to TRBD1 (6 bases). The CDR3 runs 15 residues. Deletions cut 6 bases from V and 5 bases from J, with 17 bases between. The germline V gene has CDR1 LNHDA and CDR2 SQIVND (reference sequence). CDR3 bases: TGTGCCAGTAGCCCAAAAGTTCAGGGGTATCAGCCCCAGCATTTT. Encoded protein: CASSPKVQGYQPQHF.

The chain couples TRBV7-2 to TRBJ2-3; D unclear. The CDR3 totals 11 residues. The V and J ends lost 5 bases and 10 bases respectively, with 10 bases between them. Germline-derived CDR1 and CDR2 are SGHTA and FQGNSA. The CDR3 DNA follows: TGTGCCAGCAGCCCCACACGTCCGCAGTATTTT. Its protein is CASSPTRPQYF.

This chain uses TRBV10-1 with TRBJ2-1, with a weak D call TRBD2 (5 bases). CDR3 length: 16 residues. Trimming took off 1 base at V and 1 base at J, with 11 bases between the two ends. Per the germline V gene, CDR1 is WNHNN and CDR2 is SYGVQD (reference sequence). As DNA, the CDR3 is TGCGCCAGCAGTGAGTGGGCAGCGGAGTCCTACAATGAGCAGTTCTTC. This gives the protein CASSEWAAESYNEQFF.

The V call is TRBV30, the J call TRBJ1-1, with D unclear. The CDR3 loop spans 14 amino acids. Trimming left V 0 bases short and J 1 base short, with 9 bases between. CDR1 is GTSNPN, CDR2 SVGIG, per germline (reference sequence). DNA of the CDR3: TGTGCCTGGAGTGTACGTCCAGGGAACACTGAAGCTTTCTTT. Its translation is CAWSVRPGNTEAFF.

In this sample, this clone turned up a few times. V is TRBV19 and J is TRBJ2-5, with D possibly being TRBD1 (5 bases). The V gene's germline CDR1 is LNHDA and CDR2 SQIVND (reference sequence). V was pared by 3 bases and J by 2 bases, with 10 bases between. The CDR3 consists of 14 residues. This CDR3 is CASSMTTAQETQYF. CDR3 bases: TGTGCCAGTAGTATGACGACAGCTCAAGAGACCCAGTACTTC.